These 6 T cell receptor beta chains were all obtained from the same sample, sequenced in a study of T-cell reconstitution after alpha-beta-depleted transplantation in children. General study findings and limits: T cells produced anew were the main source of T-cell counts and diversity one year after transplant.

Their recognized antigens are unknown. Construction of the TCRbeta library involved unique molecular identifiers. TCRdb redid the calling of the PCR reads with MiXCR, one entry per CDR3 protein. Of about 300,000 distinct CDR3 sequences listed, just over 7.5% are singletons. The sequencing here drew on peripheral blood, taken 360 days after TCRalphabeta/CD19-depleted stem cell transplant. The receptors come from a female patient aged 2-9 years who had a stem cell transplant for Fanconi anemia, so the T cells may come from the graft donor.

This clonotype appeared many times. Germline and junction disagree at one end, which may indicate a read error. The CDR3 region has the DNA TGTGCTAGCAGCTTAGCCCTCGGAGATACGCAGTATTTT. Translating it yields CASSLALGDTQYF. The V and J genes are TRBV7-7 and TRBJ2-3; D is ambiguous. CDR1 is SSHAT, CDR2 FNYEAQ, per germline (reference sequence). The CDR3 has 13 residues.

This clonotype has a handful of counts. This sequence joins TRBV5-6 and TRBJ2-7, with D possibly called TRBD1 or TRBD2 (7 bases each). The germline V gene encodes CDR1 SGHDT and CDR2 YYEEEE. The CDR3 totals 14 residues. V lost 4 bases to trimming and J lost 3 bases, with 14 bases between them. The CDR3, as DNA: TGTGCCAGCAGCCCGGGGAGGGGGCTCTACGAGCAGTACGTC. Encoded protein: CASSPGRGLYEQYV.

The table lists this clonotype with many counts. This chain links TRBV9 with TRBJ2-7, with 14 bases identical to TRBD2. The J segment lost 2 bases and the V segment lost 0 bases, leaving 4 bases of the junction unmatched. This CDR3 is built from 17 residues. Germline lookup yields CDR1 SGDLS and CDR2 YYNGEE. CDR3 amino acids: CASSVAPTSGGAYEQYF. Here the CDR3 DNA reads TGTGCCAGCAGCGTAGCCCCGACTAGCGGGGGGGCCTACGAGCAGTACTTC.

This clonotype appeared many times. The CDR3 spells CSAREGVENEKLFF. As DNA, the CDR3 is TGCAGTGCTAGAGAGGGGGTGGAGAATGAAAAACTGTTTTTT. This chain uses TRBV20-1 with TRBJ1-4, with a possible D match to TRBD1 (5 bases). This CDR3 has 14 residues. Per germline, CDR1 DFQATT and CDR2 SNEGSKA (reference sequence). V lost 0 bases to trimming and J lost 5 bases, with 10 bases between them.

In this sample, this clonotype turned up many times. This sequence joins TRBV5-1 and TRBJ2-7; 9 nucleotides match TRBD2. Per germline, CDR1 SGHRS and CDR2 YFSETQ. J gave up 5 bases and V 4 bases, and 4 bases lay outside the gene matches. This CDR3 comprises 13 residues. This CDR3 is CASSVAGGHEQYF. The CDR3 DNA follows: TGCGCCAGCAGCGTCGCGGGGGGGCACGAGCAGTACTTC.

This clonotype was observed many times. This sequence joins TRBV20-1 and TRBJ1-4; TRBD1 is a possible D gene (5 bases). Germline CDR1 reads DFQATT; CDR2 reads SNEGSKA (reference sequence). The length of the CDR3 is 14 residues. The V gene lost 4 bases and the J gene lost 4 bases, with 13 bases spanning the gap. The DNA of the CDR3 is TGCAGTGCTAAGAGGAGAGGGGTTAATGAAAAACTGTTTTTT. It is translated as CSAKRRGVNEKLFF.